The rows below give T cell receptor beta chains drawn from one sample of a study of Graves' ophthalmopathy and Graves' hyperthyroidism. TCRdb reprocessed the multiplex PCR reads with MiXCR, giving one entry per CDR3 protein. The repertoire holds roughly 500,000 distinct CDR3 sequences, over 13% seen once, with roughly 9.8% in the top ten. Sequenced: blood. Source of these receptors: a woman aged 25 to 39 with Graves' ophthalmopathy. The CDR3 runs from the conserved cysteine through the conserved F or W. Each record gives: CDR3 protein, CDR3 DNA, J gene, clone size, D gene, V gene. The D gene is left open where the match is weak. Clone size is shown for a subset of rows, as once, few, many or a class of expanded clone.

CDR3aa: CASTSLRRGWTYGYTF
CDR3nt: TGTGCCAGCACCTCTCTTCGACGGGGATGGACCTATGGCTACACCTTC
j_gene: TRBJ1-2
abundance: many
d_gene: -
v_gene: TRBV11-1

CDR3aa: CASRPQLGLAGGYEQYF
CDR3nt: TGTGCCAGCAGACCCCAACTGGGACTAGCGGGAGGGTACGAGCAGTACTTC
j_gene: TRBJ2-7
abundance: many
d_gene: TRBD2
v_gene: TRBV12-3/TRBV12-4

CDR3aa: CASSPPDRDEQYF
CDR3nt: TGTGCCAGCTCACCACCGGACCGGGACGAGCAGTACTTC
j_gene: TRBJ2-7
abundance: many
d_gene: -
v_gene: TRBV18

CDR3aa: CASSDSVLAGVIGELFF
CDR3nt: TGTGCCAGCAGTGACTCGGTACTAGCGGGAGTAATCGGGGAGCTGTTTTTT
j_gene: TRBJ2-2
abundance: few
d_gene: TRBD2
v_gene: TRBV2

CDR3aa: CASSYREPSGTYGYTF
CDR3nt: TGTGCCAGCAGTTACCGGGAACCATCCGGAACCTATGGCTACACCTTC
j_gene: TRBJ1-2
abundance: -
d_gene: -
v_gene: TRBV6-5

CDR3aa: CASSQAVSYEQYF
CDR3nt: TGTGCCAGCAGCCAAGCTGTTAGCTACGAGCAGTACTTC
j_gene: TRBJ2-7
abundance: many
d_gene: -
v_gene: TRBV7-9

CDR3aa: CAWSEGFGPQHF
CDR3nt: TGTGCCTGGAGCGAGGGTTTTGGGCCCCAGCATTTT
j_gene: TRBJ1-5
abundance: -
d_gene: -
v_gene: TRBV30

CDR3aa: CAISESKGASGNTIYF
CDR3nt: TGTGCCATCAGTGAGTCCAAGGGGGCCTCTGGAAACACCATATATTTT
j_gene: TRBJ1-3
abundance: -
d_gene: TRBD1
v_gene: TRBV10-3

CDR3aa: CASRPGQQDYEQYF
CDR3nt: TGTGCCAGTAGGCCGGGACAGCAAGACTACGAGCAGTACTTC
j_gene: TRBJ2-7
abundance: many
d_gene: TRBD1
v_gene: TRBV19

CDR3aa: CASSPRRGDNTEAFF
CDR3nt: TGTGCCAGCAGCCCCCGCCGGGGAGACAACACTGAAGCTTTCTTT
j_gene: TRBJ1-1
abundance: many
d_gene: -
v_gene: TRBV11-1

CDR3aa: CASSLMASGDQETQYF
CDR3nt: TGTGCCAGCAGCTTAATGGCTAGCGGGGACCAAGAGACCCAGTACTTC
j_gene: TRBJ2-5
abundance: -
d_gene: TRBD2
v_gene: TRBV13

CDR3aa: CASRSQGADNQPQHF
CDR3nt: TGTGCCAGCAGGTCACAGGGGGCTGACAATCAGCCCCAGCATTTT
j_gene: TRBJ1-5
abundance: many
d_gene: TRBD1
v_gene: TRBV28

CDR3aa: CASSYRRPNTEAFF
CDR3nt: TGTGCCAGCAGTTACAGACGGCCGAACACTGAAGCTTTCTTT
j_gene: TRBJ1-1
abundance: many
d_gene: -
v_gene: TRBV6-5

CDR3aa: CASSFEQGALEGYTF
CDR3nt: TGTGCCAGCAGCTTTGAGCAGGGGGCGCTTGAAGGCTACACCTTC
j_gene: TRBJ1-2
abundance: many
d_gene: TRBD1
v_gene: TRBV2

CDR3aa: CASYRGKNTEAFF
CDR3nt: TGTGCCAGCTACAGGGGAAAGAACACTGAAGCTTTCTTT
j_gene: TRBJ1-1
abundance: many
d_gene: TRBD1
v_gene: TRBV6-2/TRBV6-3

CDR3aa: CASSEVVNGSYEQYF
CDR3nt: TGTGCCAGCAGCGAGGTCGTAAACGGATCCTACGAGCAGTACTTC
j_gene: TRBJ2-7
abundance: many
d_gene: -
v_gene: TRBV11-1

CDR3aa: CASSLSLGQVAGELFF
CDR3nt: TGCGCCAGCAGCTTGTCCCTTGGACAGGTTGCCGGGGAGCTGTTTTTT
j_gene: TRBJ2-2
abundance: few
d_gene: TRBD1
v_gene: TRBV5-1

CDR3aa: CASSRDRRTYEQYF
CDR3nt: TGCGCCAGCAGTCGGGACAGGCGTACCTACGAGCAGTACTTC
j_gene: TRBJ2-7
abundance: many
d_gene: TRBD1
v_gene: TRBV5-1

CDR3aa: CASSPGQGTYGYTF
CDR3nt: TGTGCCAGCAGTCCGGGACAGGGAACTTATGGCTACACCTTC
j_gene: TRBJ1-2
abundance: -
d_gene: TRBD1
v_gene: TRBV6-1

CDR3aa: CASSVGAGDLNTEAFF
CDR3nt: TGTGCCAGCAGCGTAGGGGCAGGCGATTTGAACACTGAAGCTTTCTTT
j_gene: TRBJ1-1
abundance: many
d_gene: -
v_gene: TRBV9